A single sample gave rise to the 5 T cell receptor beta chains below, sequenced in a study of human T cells and chemical hapten exposure. In TCRdb, the 5' RACE reads were re-called with MiXCR into one record per CDR3 protein. The sample has about 140,000 distinct CDR3 sequences, over 3.5% seen once. Unfractionated whole blood yielded the extracted total RNA. Receptor source: a female donor in good health.

The V gene is TRBV29-1, the J gene TRBJ2-7; 9 nucleotides match TRBD1. Germline CDR1 and CDR2: SQVTM and ANQGSEA. J was trimmed by 3 bases and V by 5 bases; bases with no gene match: 5. The CDR3 has 13 residues. CDR3 region: CSVNRGRGYEQYF. The CDR3 DNA follows: TGCAGCGTTAACAGGGGGCGCGGCTACGAGCAGTACTTC.

This clonotype was picked up many times. J is TRBJ2-3 and V is TRBV25-1, with unresolved D. The V end lost 1 base, the J end lost 4 bases, and 3 bases lay between the germline ends. CDR1 and CDR2 (germline): MGHDK, SYGVNS. CDR3 length equals 12 residues. CDR3 region: CASSESADTQYF. The CDR3 coding sequence is TGTGCCAGCAGTGAATCGGCAGATACGCAGTATTTT.

This clonotype was detected ten times or more. The gene calls are TRBV30 and TRBJ2-5, with 8 nucleotides matching TRBD1. This CDR3 has 12 amino acids. The germline gives CDR1 GTSNPN, CDR2 SVGIG (reference sequence). J was trimmed by 4 bases and V by 4 bases; bases with no gene match: 2. The CDR3 coding sequence is TGTGCCTGGACAGGGGGCGGAGAGACCCAGTACTTC. Protein sequence: CAWTGGGETQYF.

This clonotype was seen at least ten times. V is TRBV12-5 and J is TRBJ2-1; 8 bases map to TRBD1. The V and J ends lost 0 bases and 4 bases, in that order; junction bases with no gene match: 11. This CDR3 is 18 amino acids long. CDR1 is LGHNT and CDR2 is FRNRAP in the germline V gene. In DNA form, the CDR3 reads TGTGCTAGTGGTTTGGTACTTACAGGGGGTCCCTCTTACAATGAGCAGTTCTTC. Its protein product is CASGLVLTGGPSYNEQFF.

This clonotype was seen ten or more times. This chain connects TRBV10-3 to TRBJ1-1; 10 nucleotides agree with TRBD1. V lost 2 bases, J lost 11 bases, and 8 bases stayed unmatched. This CDR3 is built from 14 residues. Germline CDR1 and CDR2: ENHRY and SYGVKD. The DNA for the CDR3 is TGTGCCATCAGTGAGCTGTCGGGACAGGGGAACGCTTTCTTT. Protein sequence: CAISELSGQGNAFF.